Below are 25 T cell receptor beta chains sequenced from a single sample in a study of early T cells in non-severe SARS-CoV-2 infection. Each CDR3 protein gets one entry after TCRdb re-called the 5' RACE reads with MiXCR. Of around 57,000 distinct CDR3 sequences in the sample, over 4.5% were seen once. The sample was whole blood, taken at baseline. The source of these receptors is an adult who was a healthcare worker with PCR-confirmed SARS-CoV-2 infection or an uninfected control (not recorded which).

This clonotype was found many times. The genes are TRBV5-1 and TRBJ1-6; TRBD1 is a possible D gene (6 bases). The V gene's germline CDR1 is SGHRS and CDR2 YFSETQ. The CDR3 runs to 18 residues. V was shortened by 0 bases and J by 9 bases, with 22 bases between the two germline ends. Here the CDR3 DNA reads TGCGCCAGCAGCTTGGTCCTATCGACCACAGGGATGAGTTCACCCCTCCACTTT. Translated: CASSLVLSTTGMSSPLHF.

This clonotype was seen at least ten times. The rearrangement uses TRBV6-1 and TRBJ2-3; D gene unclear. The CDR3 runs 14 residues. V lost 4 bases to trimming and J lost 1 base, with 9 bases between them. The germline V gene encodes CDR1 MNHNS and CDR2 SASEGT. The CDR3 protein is CASSGTTRTDTQYF. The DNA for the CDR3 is TGTGCCAGCAGTGGAACAACCCGCACAGATACGCAGTATTTT.

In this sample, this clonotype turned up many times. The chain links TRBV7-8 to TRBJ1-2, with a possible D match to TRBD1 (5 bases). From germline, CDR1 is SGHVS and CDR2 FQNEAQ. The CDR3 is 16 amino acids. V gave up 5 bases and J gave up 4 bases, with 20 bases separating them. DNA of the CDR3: TGTGCCAGCAGCCCTGGAGAACGCAGGGCTATCTATGGCTACACCTTC. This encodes CASSPGERRAIYGYTF.

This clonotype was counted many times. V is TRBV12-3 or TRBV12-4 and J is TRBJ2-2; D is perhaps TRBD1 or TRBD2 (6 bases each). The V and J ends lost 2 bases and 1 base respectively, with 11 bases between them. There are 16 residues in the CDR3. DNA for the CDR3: TGTGCCAGCAGTTTAAGGGGGGCATGGAACACCGGGGAGCTGTTTTTT. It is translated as CASSLRGAWNTGELFF.

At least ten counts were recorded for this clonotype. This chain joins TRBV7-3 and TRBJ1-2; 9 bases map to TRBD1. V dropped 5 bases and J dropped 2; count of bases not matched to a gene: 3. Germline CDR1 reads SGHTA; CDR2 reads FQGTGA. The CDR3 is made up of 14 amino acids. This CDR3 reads CASSHGTGNYGYTF. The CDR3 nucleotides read TGTGCCAGCAGCCACGGGACAGGGAACTATGGCTACACCTTC.

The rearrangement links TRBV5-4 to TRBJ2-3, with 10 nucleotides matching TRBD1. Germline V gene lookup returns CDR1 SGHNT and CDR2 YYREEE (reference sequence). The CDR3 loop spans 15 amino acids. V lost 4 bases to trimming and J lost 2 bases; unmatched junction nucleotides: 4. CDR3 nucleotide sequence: TGTGCCAGCAGCCAGGGACAGGGGTACACAGATACGCAGTATTTT. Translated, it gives CASSQGQGYTDTQYF.

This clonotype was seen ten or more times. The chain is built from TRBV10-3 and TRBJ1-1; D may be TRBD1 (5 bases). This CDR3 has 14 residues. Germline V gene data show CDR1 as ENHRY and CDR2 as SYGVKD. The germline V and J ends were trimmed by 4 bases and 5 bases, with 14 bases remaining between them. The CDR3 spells CAISVEGRGTEAFF. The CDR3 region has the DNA TGTGCCATCAGTGTAGAGGGGAGAGGAACTGAAGCTTTCTTT.

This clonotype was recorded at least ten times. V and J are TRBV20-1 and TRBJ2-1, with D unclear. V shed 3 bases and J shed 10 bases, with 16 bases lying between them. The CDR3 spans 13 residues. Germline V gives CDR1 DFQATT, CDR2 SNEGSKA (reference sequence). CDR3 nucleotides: TGCAGTGCTAGCTCCCCGCTAGTATTCGAGCAGTTCTTC. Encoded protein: CSASSPLVFEQFF.

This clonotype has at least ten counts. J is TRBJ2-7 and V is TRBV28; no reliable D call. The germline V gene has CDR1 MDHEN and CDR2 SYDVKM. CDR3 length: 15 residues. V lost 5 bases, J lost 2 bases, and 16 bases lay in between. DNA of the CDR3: TGTGCCAGCAGTCCTCCGCCAGAGTGGGCCTACGAGCAGTACTTC. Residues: CASSPPPEWAYEQYF. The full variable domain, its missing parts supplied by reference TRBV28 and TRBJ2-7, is DVKVTQSSRYLVKRTGEKVFLECVQDMDHENMFWYRQDPGLGLRLIYFSYDVKMKEKGDIPEGYSVSREKKERFSLILESASTNQTSMYLCASSPPPEWAYEQYFGPGTRLTVT.

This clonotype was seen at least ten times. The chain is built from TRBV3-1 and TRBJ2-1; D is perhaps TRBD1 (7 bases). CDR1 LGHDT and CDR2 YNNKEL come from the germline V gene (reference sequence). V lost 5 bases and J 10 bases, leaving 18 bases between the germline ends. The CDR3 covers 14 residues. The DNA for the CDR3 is TGTGCCAGCAGCTCCCAGGGGGGAGGTGAGGAGCAGTTCTTC. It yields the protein CASSSQGGGEEQFF.

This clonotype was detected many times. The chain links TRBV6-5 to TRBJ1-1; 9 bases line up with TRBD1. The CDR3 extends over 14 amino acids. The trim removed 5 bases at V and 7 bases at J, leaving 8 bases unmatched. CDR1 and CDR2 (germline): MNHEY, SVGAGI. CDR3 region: CASSTGTGHFEAFF. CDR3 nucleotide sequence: TGTGCCAGCAGTACCGGGACAGGGCATTTTGAAGCTTTCTTT.

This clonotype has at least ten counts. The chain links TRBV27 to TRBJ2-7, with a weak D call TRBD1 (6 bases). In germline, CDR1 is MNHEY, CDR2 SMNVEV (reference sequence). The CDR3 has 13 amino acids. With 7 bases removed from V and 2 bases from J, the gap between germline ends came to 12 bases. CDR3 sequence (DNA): TGTGCCAGCACTGGGGGCCCGCCCTACGAGCAGTACTTC. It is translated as CASTGGPPYEQYF.

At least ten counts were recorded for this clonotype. CDR3 residues: CSAGQGANGELFF. DNA for the CDR3: TGCAGCGCAGGACAGGGGGCGAACGGGGAGCTGTTTTTT. J is TRBJ2-2 and V is TRBV29-1; 11 bases fit TRBD1. CDR3 length: 13 residues. The germline gives CDR1 SQVTM, CDR2 ANQGSEA. Germline trimming cut 7 bases from V and 7 bases from J; bases unmatched to any gene: 5.

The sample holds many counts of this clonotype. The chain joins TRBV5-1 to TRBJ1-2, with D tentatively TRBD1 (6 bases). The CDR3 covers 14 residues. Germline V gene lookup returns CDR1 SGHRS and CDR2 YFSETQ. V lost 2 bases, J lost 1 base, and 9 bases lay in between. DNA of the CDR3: TGCGCCAGCAGCTTCAAGGGGGGTAACTATGGCTACACCTTC. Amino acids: CASSFKGGNYGYTF.

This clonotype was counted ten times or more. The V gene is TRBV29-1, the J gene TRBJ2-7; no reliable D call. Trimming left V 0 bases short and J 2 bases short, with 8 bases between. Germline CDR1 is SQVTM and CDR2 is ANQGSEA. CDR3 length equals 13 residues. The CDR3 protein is CSVEDGRTYEQYF. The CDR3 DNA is TGCAGCGTTGAAGATGGTCGGACCTACGAGCAGTACTTC.

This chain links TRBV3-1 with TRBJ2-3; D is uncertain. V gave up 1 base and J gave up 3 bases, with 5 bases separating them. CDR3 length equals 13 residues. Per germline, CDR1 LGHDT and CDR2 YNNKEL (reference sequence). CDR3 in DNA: TGTGCCAGCAGCCAAGGACTGACAGATACGCAGTATTTT. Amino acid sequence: CASSQGLTDTQYF.

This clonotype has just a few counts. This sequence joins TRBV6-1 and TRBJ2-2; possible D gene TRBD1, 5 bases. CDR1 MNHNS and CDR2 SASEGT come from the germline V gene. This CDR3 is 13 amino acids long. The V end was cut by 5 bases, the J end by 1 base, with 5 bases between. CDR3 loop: CASSTGNTGELFF. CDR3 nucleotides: TGTGCCAGCAGTACAGGGAACACCGGGGAGCTGTTTTTT.

DNA for the CDR3: TGTGCCAGCAGCCGGTCGGGACTAGCGGGATACAATGAGCAGTTCTTC. Amino acid sequence: CASSRSGLAGYNEQFF. The chain carries TRBV7-8 and TRBJ2-1, with TRBD2 identical over 13 bases. V shed 5 bases, J shed 4 bases, and the junction held 5 bases outside the gene matches. The CDR3 is made up of 16 amino acids. The germline V gene has CDR1 SGHVS and CDR2 FQNEAQ.

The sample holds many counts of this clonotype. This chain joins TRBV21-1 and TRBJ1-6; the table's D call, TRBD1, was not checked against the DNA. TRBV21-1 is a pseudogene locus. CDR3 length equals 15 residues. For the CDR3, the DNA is TGTGCCAGCAGCAACAGGGTCAAGATAAATTCACCCCTCCACTTT. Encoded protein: CASSNRVKINSPLHF.

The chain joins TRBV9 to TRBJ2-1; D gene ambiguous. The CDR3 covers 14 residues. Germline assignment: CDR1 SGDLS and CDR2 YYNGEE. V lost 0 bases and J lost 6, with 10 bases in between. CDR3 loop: CASSVEGPANEQFF. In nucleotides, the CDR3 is TGTGCCAGCAGCGTAGAAGGGCCAGCCAATGAGCAGTTCTTC.

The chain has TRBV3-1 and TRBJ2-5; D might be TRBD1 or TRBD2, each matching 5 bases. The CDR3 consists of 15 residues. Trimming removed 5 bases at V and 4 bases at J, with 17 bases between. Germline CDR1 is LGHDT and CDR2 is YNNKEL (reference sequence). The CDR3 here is CASSNKGRGTETQYF. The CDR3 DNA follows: TGTGCCAGCAGCAACAAGGGGAGAGGAACAGAGACCCAGTACTTC.

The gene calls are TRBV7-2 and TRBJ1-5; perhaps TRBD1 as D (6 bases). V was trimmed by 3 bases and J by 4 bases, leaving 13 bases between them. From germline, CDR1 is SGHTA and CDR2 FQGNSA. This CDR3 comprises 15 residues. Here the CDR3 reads CASSFTGLGNQPQHF. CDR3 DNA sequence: TGTGCCAGCAGCTTCACAGGGCTAGGAAATCAGCCCCAGCATTTT.

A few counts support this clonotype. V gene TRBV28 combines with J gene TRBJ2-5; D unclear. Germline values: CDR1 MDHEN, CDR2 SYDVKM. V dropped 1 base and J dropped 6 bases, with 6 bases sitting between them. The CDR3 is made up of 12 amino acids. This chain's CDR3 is CASSLFEQTQYF. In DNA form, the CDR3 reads TGTGCCAGCAGTTTATTCGAACAGACCCAGTACTTC.

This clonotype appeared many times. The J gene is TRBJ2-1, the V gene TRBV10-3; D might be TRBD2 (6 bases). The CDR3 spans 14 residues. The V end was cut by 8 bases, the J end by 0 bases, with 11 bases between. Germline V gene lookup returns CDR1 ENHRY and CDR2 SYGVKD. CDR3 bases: TGTGCCATCTCTGGCGGGATCTCCTACAATGAGCAGTTCTTC. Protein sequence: CAISGGISYNEQFF.

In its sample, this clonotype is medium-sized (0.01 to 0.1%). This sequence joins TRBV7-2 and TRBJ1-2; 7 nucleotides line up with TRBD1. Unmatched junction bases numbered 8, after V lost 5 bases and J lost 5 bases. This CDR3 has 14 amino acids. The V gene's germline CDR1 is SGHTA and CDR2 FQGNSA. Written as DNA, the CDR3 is TGTGCCAGCAGCCCCGCGACAGGGAGTTATGGCTACACCTTC. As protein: CASSPATGSYGYTF. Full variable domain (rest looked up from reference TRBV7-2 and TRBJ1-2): GAGVSQSPSNKVTEKGKDVELRCDPISGHTALYWYRQSLGQGLEFLIYFQGNSAPDKSGLPSDRFSAERTGGSVSTLTIQRTQQEDSAVYLCASSPATGSYGYTFGSGTRLTVV.